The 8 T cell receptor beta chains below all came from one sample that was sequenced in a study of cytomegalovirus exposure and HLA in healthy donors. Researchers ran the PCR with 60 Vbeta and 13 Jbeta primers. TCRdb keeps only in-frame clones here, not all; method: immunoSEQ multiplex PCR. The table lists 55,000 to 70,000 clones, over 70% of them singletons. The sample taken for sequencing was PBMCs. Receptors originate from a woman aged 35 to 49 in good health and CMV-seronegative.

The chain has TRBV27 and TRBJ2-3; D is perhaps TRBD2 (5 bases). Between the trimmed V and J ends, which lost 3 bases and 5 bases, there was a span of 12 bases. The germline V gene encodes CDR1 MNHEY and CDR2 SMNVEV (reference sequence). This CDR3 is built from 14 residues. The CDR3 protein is CASSFLIGIDTQYF. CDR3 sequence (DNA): TGTGCCAGCAGTTTTTTAATCGGGATAGATACGCAGTATTTT.

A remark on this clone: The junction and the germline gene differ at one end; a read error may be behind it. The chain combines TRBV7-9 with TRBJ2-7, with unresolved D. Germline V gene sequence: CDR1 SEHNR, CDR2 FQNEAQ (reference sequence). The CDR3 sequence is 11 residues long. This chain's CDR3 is CSSSDSRGQYF. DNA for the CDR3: TGTTCCAGCAGCGACTCCCGCGGGCAGTACTTC.

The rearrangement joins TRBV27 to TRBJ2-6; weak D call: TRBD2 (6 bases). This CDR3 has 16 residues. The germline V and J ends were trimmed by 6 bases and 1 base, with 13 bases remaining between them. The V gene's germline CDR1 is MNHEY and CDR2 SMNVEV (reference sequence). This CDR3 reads CASSNGGTSGANVLTF. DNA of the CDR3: TGTGCCAGCAGCAATGGGGGGACTTCTGGGGCCAACGTCCTGACTTTC.

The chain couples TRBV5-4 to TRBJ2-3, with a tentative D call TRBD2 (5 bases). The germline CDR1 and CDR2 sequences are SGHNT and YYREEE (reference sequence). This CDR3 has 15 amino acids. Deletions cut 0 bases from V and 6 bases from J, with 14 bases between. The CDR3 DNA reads TGTGCCAGCAGCTTGGGAGGACTCGGAGCGGATACGCAGTATTTT. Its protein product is CASSLGGLGADTQYF.

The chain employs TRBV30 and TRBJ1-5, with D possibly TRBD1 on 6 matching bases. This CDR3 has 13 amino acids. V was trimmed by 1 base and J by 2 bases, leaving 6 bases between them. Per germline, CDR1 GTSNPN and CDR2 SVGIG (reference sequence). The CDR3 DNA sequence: TGTGCCTGGAGTGGGACAGGCAATCAGCCCCAGCATTTT. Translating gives CAWSGTGNQPQHF.

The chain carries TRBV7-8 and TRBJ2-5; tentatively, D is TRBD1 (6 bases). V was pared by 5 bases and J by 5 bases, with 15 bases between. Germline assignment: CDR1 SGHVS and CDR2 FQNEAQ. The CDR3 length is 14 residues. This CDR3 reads CASSPQGRLETQYF. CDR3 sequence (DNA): TGTGCCAGCAGCCCTCAGGGGAGATTGGAGACCCAGTACTTC.

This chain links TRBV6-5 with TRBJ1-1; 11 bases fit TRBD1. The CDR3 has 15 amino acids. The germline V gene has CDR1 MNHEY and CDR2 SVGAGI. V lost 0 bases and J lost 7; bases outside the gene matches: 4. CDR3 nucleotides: TGTGCCAGCAGTTACTCGATAGGGACAGGGGGTGAAGCTTTCTTT. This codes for CASSYSIGTGGEAFF.

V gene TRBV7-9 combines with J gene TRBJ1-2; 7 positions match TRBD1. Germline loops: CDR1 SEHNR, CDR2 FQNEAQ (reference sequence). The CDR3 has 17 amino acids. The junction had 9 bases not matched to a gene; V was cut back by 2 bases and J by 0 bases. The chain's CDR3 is CASSLMSQGTANYGYTF. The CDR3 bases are TGTGCCAGCAGCTTAATGTCTCAAGGGACAGCTAACTATGGCTACACCTTC. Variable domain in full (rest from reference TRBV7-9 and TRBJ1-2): DTGVSQNPRHKITKRGQNVTFRCDPISEHNRLYWYRQTLGQGPEFLTYFQNEAQLEKSRLLSDRFSAERPKGSFSTLEIQRTEQGDSAMYLCASSLMSQGTANYGYTFGSGTRLTVV.